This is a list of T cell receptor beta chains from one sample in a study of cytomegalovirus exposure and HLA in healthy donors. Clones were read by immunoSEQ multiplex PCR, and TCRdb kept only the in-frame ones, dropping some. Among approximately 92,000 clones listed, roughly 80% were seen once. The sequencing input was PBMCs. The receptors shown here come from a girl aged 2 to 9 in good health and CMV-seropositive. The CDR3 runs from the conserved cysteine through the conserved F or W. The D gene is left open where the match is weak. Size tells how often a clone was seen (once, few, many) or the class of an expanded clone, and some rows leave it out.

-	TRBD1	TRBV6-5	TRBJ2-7	TGTGCCAGCAGTTACGGGGACAGGGGTTACGAGCAGTACTTC	CASSYGDRGYEQYF
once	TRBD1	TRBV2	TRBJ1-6	TGTGCCAGCAGTGAGCAGGGGGCGAATTCACCCCTCCACTTT	CASSEQGANSPLHF
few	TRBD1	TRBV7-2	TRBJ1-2	TGTGCCAGCCCCGCTTCAGGGGGATACTATGGCTACACCTTC	CASPASGGYYGYTF
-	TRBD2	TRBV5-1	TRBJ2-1	TGCGCCAGCAGCATCGGCGGGAGCTCCTACAATGAGCAGTTCTTC	CASSIGGSSYNEQFF
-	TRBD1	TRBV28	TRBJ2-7	TGTGCCAGCAGTCCGACAGGGGGTCCCCCCTACGAGCAGTACTTC	CASSPTGGPPYEQYF
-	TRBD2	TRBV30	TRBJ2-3	TGTGCCTGGTCCATCCTTTGGCCGACTAGCGGGAGGGCCGGGAGCACAGATACGCAGTATTTT	CAWSILWPTSGRAGSTDTQYF
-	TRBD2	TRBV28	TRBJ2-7	TGTGCCAGCAGTTTAGGGGGACTAGCGGGCCCGCAGTACTTC	CASSLGGLAGPQYF
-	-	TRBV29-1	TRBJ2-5	TGCAGCGTGGCAGGGGGGAAGGGAGAGACCCAGTACTTC	CSVAGGKGETQYF
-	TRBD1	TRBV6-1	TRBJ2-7	TGTGCCAGCAGTGGAGTCGGGACAGGGACCTACGAGCAGTACTTC	CASSGVGTGTYEQYF
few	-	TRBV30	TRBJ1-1	TGTGCCTGGGATCTCAGGGTGCCTGAAGCTTTCTTT	CAWDLRVPEAFF
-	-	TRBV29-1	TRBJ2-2	TGCAGCGCTAGAAGACAGGAGAACACCGGGGAGCTGTTTTTT	CSARRQENTGELFF
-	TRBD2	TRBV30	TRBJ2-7	TGTGCCTGGGGGACTAGCCTCTCCTACGAGCAGTACTTC	CAWGTSLSYEQYF
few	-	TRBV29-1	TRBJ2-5	TGCAGCGTTGTCGGGACTGAAGAGACCCAGTACTTC	CSVVGTEETQYF
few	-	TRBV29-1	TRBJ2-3	TGCAGCGTTTCGGGGTTCGCTACGCAGTATTTT	CSVSGFATQYF
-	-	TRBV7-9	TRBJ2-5	TGTGCCAGCAGCTTAAGTCGGACTACCGACAAAAACCAAGAGACCCAGTACTTC	CASSLSRTTDKNQETQYF
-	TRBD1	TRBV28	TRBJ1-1	TGTGCCAGCAGTCCCCAGGGGGCGCGAGATCCTGAAGCTTTCTTT	CASSPQGARDPEAFF
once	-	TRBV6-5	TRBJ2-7	TGTGCCAGCAAGAGGGACACCAAGACGAGCGGGCAGTACTTC	CASKRDTKTSGQYF
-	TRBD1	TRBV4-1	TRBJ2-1	TGCGCCAGCAGCCAACAGGACAGGGGGTACTACAATGAGCAGTTCTTC	CASSQQDRGYYNEQFF
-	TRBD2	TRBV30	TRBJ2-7	TGTGCCTGGACCGGACTAGCGGGAGTTCACAAAAACTTGATACCGTACGAGCAGTACTTC	CAWTGLAGVHKNLIPYEQYF
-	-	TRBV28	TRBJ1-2	TGTGCCAGCAGTTTCACAGAACTCTACACCTTC	CASSFTELYTF